Listed here are 27 T cell receptor beta chains from one sample, sequenced in a study of blood T cell repertoires in COVID-19. Profiling relied on immunoSEQ multiplex PCR, and the TCRdb table lists in-frame clones only, not all of them. The table has about 120,000 clones, about 88% seen once. Sequencing input: peripheral blood. The source is a woman older than 75 with acute or convalescent COVID-19.

The genes are TRBV5-8 and TRBJ1-2; D is undetermined. The CDR3 is made up of 15 amino acids. The V end lost 6 bases, the J end lost 7 bases, and 22 bases lay between the germline ends. Germline assignment: CDR1 SGHTS and CDR2 YDEGEE. The CDR3 spells CASTLSGSGGSGYTF. The CDR3 coding sequence is TGTGCCAGCACCTTATCTGGGAGCGGCGGCTCTGGCTACACCTTC.

The V call is TRBV7-3, the J call TRBJ2-7; 11 bases match TRBD1. Germline lookup yields CDR1 SGHTA and CDR2 FQGTGA. The junction had 11 bases not matched to a gene; V was cut back by 6 bases and J by 7 bases. The CDR3 has 15 amino acids. The chain's CDR3 is CASRSDPGTGGEQYF. For the CDR3, the DNA is TGTGCCAGCAGGTCTGATCCCGGGACAGGGGGAGAGCAGTACTTC.

This clone was counted between two and nine times. The rearrangement joins TRBV7-3 to TRBJ1-1, with 7 bases aligning to TRBD1. Germline CDR1 and CDR2: SGHTA and FQGTGA. The CDR3 has 16 residues. V shed 1 base, J shed 4 bases, and the junction held 9 bases outside the gene matches. The CDR3 reads CASSLKFAGGSTEAFF. CDR3 sequence (DNA): TGTGCCAGCAGCTTAAAATTCGCAGGGGGGAGCACTGAAGCTTTCTTT.

This sequence joins TRBV9 and TRBJ2-7; D is perhaps TRBD1 (5 bases). Trimming cost V 4 bases and J 2 bases, with 13 bases left between them. The V gene's germline CDR1 is SGDLS and CDR2 YYNGEE. CDR3 length: 14 amino acids. CDR3 nucleotide sequence: TGTGCCAGCAGCCCAAACAGGCTACCCTACGAGCAGTACTTC. It is translated as CASSPNRLPYEQYF.

V usage is TRBV4-2 and J usage is TRBJ2-3, with 9 positions matching TRBD2. Per germline, CDR1 LGHNA and CDR2 YNFKEQ. The V gene end was trimmed by 0 bases and the J gene end by 2 bases; junction bases not matched to a gene: 12. The CDR3 consists of 19 residues. The CDR3 bases are TGTGCCAGCAGCCAAGATTCGGGCTTACAGCGGGGGGCCACAGATACGCAGTATTTT. This translates into CASSQDSGLQRGATDTQYF.

The chain employs TRBV2 and TRBJ2-3; 8 nucleotides match TRBD1. The CDR3 sequence is 14 residues long. The germline gives CDR1 SNHLY, CDR2 FYNNEI. With V trimmed by 4 bases and J by 4 bases, 4 bases remained unmatched. The CDR3 DNA reads TGTGCCAGCAGTGTCTCAGGGGGCGCAGATACGCAGTATTTT. It yields the protein CASSVSGGADTQYF.

This clone appeared a single time. This chain links TRBV6-6 with TRBJ2-1; TRBD2 aligns across 8 bases. This CDR3 comprises 17 residues. CDR1 and CDR2 (germline): MNHNY, SVGAGI (reference sequence). The junction had 12 bases not matched to a gene; V was cut back by 7 bases and J by 1 base. CDR3 protein: CASTRTSPSGSYNEQFF. The CDR3 DNA reads TGTGCCAGCACTCGGACTAGCCCATCCGGGTCCTACAATGAGCAGTTCTTC.

J is TRBJ2-7 and V is TRBV9; 8 bases line up with TRBD1. CDR1 is SGDLS and CDR2 is YYNGEE in the germline V gene. This CDR3 has 14 amino acids. Germline trimming cut 1 base from V and 3 bases from J; bases unmatched to any gene: 3. In DNA form, the CDR3 reads TGTGCCAGCAGCGTAACGACAGGGGTCTACGAGCAGTACTTC. It yields the protein CASSVTTGVYEQYF.

With respect to this clone: Other DNA sequences from this sample encode an identical CDR3 as well. V gene TRBV7-9 combines with J gene TRBJ2-2; D perhaps matches TRBD1 (6 bases). V shed 3 bases and J shed 5 bases, with 10 bases lying between them. This CDR3 has 14 amino acids. Germline CDR1 and CDR2: SEHNR and FQNEAQ (reference sequence). DNA of the CDR3: TGTGCCAGCAGCTTGGACAGAGGGACCGGGGAGCTGTTTTTT. It translates to CASSLDRGTGELFF.

The rearrangement uses TRBV4-2 and TRBJ1-5, with D possibly TRBD1 on 6 matching bases. The germline CDR1 and CDR2 sequences are LGHNA and YNFKEQ. V lost 1 base and J 3 bases, leaving 10 bases between the germline ends. The CDR3 loop spans 15 amino acids. CDR3 nucleotide sequence: TGTGCCAGCAGCCAAGCAACAGGGCACAATCAGCCCCAGCATTTT. Translating gives CASSQATGHNQPQHF.

V is TRBV3-1 (or the pseudogene TRBV3-2) and J is TRBJ2-5; TRBD1 agrees at 9 bases. After removal of 5 bases from V and 0 bases from J, the junction contained 4 bases not matched to a gene. This CDR3 region has 15 residues. Germline CDR1 LGHDT, CDR2 YNNKEL (reference sequence). The CDR3 protein is CASSSRDRDQETQYF. CDR3 bases: TGTGCCAGCAGCAGCCGGGACAGGGACCAAGAGACCCAGTACTTC.

This clone was seen once. The chain uses TRBV10-3 and TRBJ2-1; 11 bases agree with TRBD2. Germline CDR1 reads ENHRY; CDR2 reads SYGVKD. The CDR3 runs 14 residues. The ends lost 8 bases at V and 3 bases at J; junction bases unmatched: 3. CDR3 DNA: TGTGCCATCGGGACTAGCGGAGTCTACAATGAGCAGTTCTTC. Protein sequence: CAIGTSGVYNEQFF.

As regards this clone: Other nucleotide sequences from this sample produce the same CDR3. V is TRBV29-1 and J is TRBJ2-1, with TRBD2 identical over 7 bases. CDR3 length: 14 amino acids. Germline CDR1 is SQVTM and CDR2 is ANQGSEA. V shed 3 bases and J 0 bases; nucleotides not matched to a gene: 2. In DNA, the CDR3 is TGCAGCGTTGAGGGCGGGAGCTCCTACAATGAGCAGTTCTTC. Translated, it gives CSVEGGSSYNEQFF.

V is TRBV5-6 and J is TRBJ1-5; a possible D gene is TRBD1 (6 bases). The CDR3 consists of 15 residues. V gave up 1 base and J gave up 7 bases, with 15 bases separating them. Germline CDR1 and CDR2: SGHDT and YYEEEE. The CDR3 bases are TGTGCCAGCAGCTTGCGGCAGGGGAGAGGCCAGCCCCAGCATTTT. Protein sequence: CASSLRQGRGQPQHF.

This sequence joins TRBV10-3 and TRBJ2-3; D is unclear. CDR3 length: 15 residues. Trimming removed 6 bases from V and 1 base from J, with 14 bases in between. Germline V CDR1 and CDR2: ENHRY, SYGVKD. CDR3 nucleotides: TGTGCCATCAGGTACGCGCGGTTCGGCACAGATACGCAGTATTTT. Amino acids: CAIRYARFGTDTQYF.

The rearrangement links TRBV11-3 to TRBJ2-1; D might be TRBD1 (6 bases). Trimming took 5 bases from V and 6 from J, leaving 17 bases between them. This CDR3 comprises 15 residues. Germline assignment: CDR1 SGHNT and CDR2 YENEEA. The CDR3 spells CASSPGQWLPNEQFF. The CDR3 nucleotides are TGTGCCAGCAGCCCAGGACAGTGGCTGCCCAATGAGCAGTTCTTC.

The chain uses TRBV25-1 and TRBJ2-5; D is possibly TRBD1 (8 bases). CDR1 is MGHDK and CDR2 is SYGVNS in the germline V gene. V was clipped by 4 bases and J by 6 bases, with 24 bases between them. There are 17 residues in the CDR3. Here the CDR3 DNA reads TGTGCCAGCAGTGGCGCCCAGGGAACAGGGGGAGGGAAGACCCAGTACTTC. The encoded protein is CASSGAQGTGGGKTQYF.

The chain links TRBV27 to TRBJ2-3; 9 bases fit TRBD2. Germline trimming cut 7 bases from V and 3 bases from J; bases unmatched to any gene: 8. Germline CDR1 is MNHEY and CDR2 is SMNVEV (reference sequence). This CDR3 has 15 residues. The CDR3 coding sequence is TGTGCCAGCAACCTTCTAGCGGGGAGGACAGATACGCAGTATTTT. Encoded protein: CASNLLAGRTDTQYF.

This clone was found once. The chain has TRBV7-3 and TRBJ2-1; 15 bases are shared with TRBD2. CDR3 length: 15 residues. Germline CDR1 is SGHTA and CDR2 is FQGTGA. With V trimmed by 3 bases and J by 8 bases, 2 bases remained unmatched. In DNA, the CDR3 is TGTGCCAGCAGCTTGGGACTAGCGGGGGGAGATGAGCAGTTCTTC. Translating gives CASSLGLAGGDEQFF.

The chain employs TRBV28 and TRBJ2-7, with a possible D match to TRBD2 (5 bases). This CDR3 spans 13 amino acids. Germline CDR1 MDHEN, CDR2 SYDVKM. Trimming pared 10 bases from V and 1 base from J, leaving 14 bases between. CDR3 sequence: CATAGRISYEQYF. The CDR3 bases are TGTGCCACCGCGGGCCGAATTTCCTACGAGCAGTACTTC. The variable domain in full, with the rest retrieved from reference TRBV28 and TRBJ2-7, is DVKVTQSSRYLVKRTGEKVFLECVQDMDHENMFWYRQDPGLGLRLIYFSYDVKMKEKGDIPEGYSVSREKKERFSLILESASTNQTSMYLCATAGRISYEQYFGPGTRLTVT.

The chain is built from TRBV9 and TRBJ2-5; possible D gene TRBD2, 5 bases. The V and J ends lost 0 bases and 4 bases respectively, with 16 bases between them. Germline loops: CDR1 SGDLS, CDR2 YYNGEE. The CDR3 is made up of 16 amino acids. The CDR3 DNA reads TGTGCCAGCAGCGTAGGAGGGATGGGTCGTGGAGAGACCCAGTACTTC. Translating gives CASSVGGMGRGETQYF.

The rearrangement uses TRBV5-1 and TRBJ2-1, with D perhaps matching TRBD2 (5 bases). Trimming took off 4 bases at V and 6 bases at J, with 11 bases between the two ends. Germline V gene data show CDR1 as SGHRS and CDR2 as YFSETQ. This CDR3 has 13 amino acids. CDR3: CASSTSGGNEQFF. The CDR3 DNA follows: TGCGCCAGCAGCACTTCCGGAGGCAATGAGCAGTTCTTC.

The CDR3 DNA reads TGTGCCAGCGGTACTAGCGGGAGAGTAGATACGCAGTATTTT. This encodes CASGTSGRVDTQYF. The chain joins TRBV6-5 to TRBJ2-3; the match to TRBD2 covers 11 bases. The CDR3 runs to 14 residues. In germline, CDR1 is MNHEY, CDR2 SVGAGI. V lost 8 bases to trimming and J lost 5 bases; unmatched junction nucleotides: 6.

The chain links TRBV12-3 or TRBV12-4 to TRBJ1-1; D is uncertain. This CDR3 is built from 13 residues. Trimming took 3 bases from V and 1 from J, leaving 6 bases between them. CDR3 sequence reads: CASSFLRNTEAFF. The CDR3 nucleotides are TGTGCCAGCAGTTTTCTGCGGAACACTGAAGCTTTCTTT.

The chain employs TRBV5-1 and TRBJ1-2, with TRBD1 matching over 7 bases. With 4 bases clipped from V and 4 bases from J, the junction kept 7 bases outside the gene matches. CDR1 and CDR2 from the germline V gene are SGHRS and YFSETQ. The CDR3 extends over 14 amino acids. CDR3 bases: TGCGCCAGCAGCCCGGAAGGGGGCGGCTATGGCTACACCTTC. It encodes CASSPEGGGYGYTF.

CDR3 sequence (DNA): TGCGCCAGCAGCTTGGACGGCGGGGGCAGGGGTAATGAGCAGTTCTTC. Residues: CASSLDGGGRGNEQFF. The V call is TRBV5-1, the J call TRBJ2-1; D might be TRBD2 (7 bases). V shed 0 bases and J shed 7 bases, with 17 bases lying between them. The CDR3 spans 16 residues. The V gene's germline CDR1 is SGHRS and CDR2 YFSETQ.

The rearrangement links TRBV3-1 (or the pseudogene TRBV3-2) to TRBJ1-5, with D uncertain. Germline-derived CDR1 and CDR2 are LGHDT and YNNKEL (reference sequence). V dropped 1 base and J dropped 11 bases, with 6 bases sitting between them. The CDR3 loop spans 11 amino acids. DNA for the CDR3: TGTGCCAGCAGCCAAGGGGGAGCCCAGCATTTT. This sequence encodes CASSQGGAQHF.